Listed here is a single T cell receptor beta chain. Antigen specificity is unknown. This sample is part of a study of T cell responses to AZD1222 COVID-19 vaccine. General study findings and limits: The donor group comprised mostly white British people and more females; the analysis possibly underestimated clonal diversity.

Clones were sequenced by immunoSEQ multiplex PCR, and TCRdb holds only the in-frame ones, with some missing. This sample has some 99,000 clones, with more than 70% found just once. CDR1 and CDR2 (germline): SGHTA, FQGNSA. Unmatched junction bases numbered 5, after V lost 1 base and J lost 4 bases. CDR3 length: 15 residues. The V and J genes are TRBV7-2 and TRBJ2-5; TRBD2 matches at 8 bases. The specimen comprised peripheral blood, sampled on day 0 of AZD1222 vaccination. The origin of this receptor is an adult in good health. The CDR3 region is CASSLESGSGETQYF. In nucleotides, the CDR3 is TGTGCCAGCAGCTTAGAGAGCGGGAGTGGAGAGACCCAGTACTTC.